A selection of T cell receptor beta chains follows, all from one sample in a study of persistence of HIV-infected CD4 T cells. No antigen has been assigned to these receptors. Measured with immunoSEQ multiplex PCR; TCRdb has only the in-frame clones, and not every one. The profile shows tens of thousands of clones, 70% to 75% of them singletons. Sequenced material: CD4+ T cells sorted from PBMCs after approximately 20-hour stimulation, taken from a patient who received antiretroviral therapy. These receptors all come from an adult man with HIV who was CMV-seropositive. Both conserved end residues are trimmed from each CDR3.

J | V | CDR3
TRBJ1-2 | TRBV2 | ASTIGTGNGYT
TRBJ1-5 | TRBV6-5 | ASTTPGQPQH
TRBJ1-4 | TRBV14 | ASSQARGTNEKLF
TRBJ1-6 | TRBV11-2 | ASSLGGWNPLH
TRBJ1-5 | TRBV2 | ASSADGRYQPQH
TRBJ1-1 | TRBV2 | ASSLNRGRTEAF
TRBJ1-5 | TRBV6-5 | ASSWGGKEPQH
TRBJ2-1 | TRBV5-1 | ASSLGNRGPEQF
TRBJ1-5 | TRBV19 | ASSVPQRAFTTNQPQH
TRBJ2-3 | TRBV4-1 | ASSQVPSQAGGTDTQY
TRBJ2-1 | TRBV24-1 | ATSEGQGRVISYNEQF
TRBJ2-3 | TRBV6-5 | ASSYGGAADTQY